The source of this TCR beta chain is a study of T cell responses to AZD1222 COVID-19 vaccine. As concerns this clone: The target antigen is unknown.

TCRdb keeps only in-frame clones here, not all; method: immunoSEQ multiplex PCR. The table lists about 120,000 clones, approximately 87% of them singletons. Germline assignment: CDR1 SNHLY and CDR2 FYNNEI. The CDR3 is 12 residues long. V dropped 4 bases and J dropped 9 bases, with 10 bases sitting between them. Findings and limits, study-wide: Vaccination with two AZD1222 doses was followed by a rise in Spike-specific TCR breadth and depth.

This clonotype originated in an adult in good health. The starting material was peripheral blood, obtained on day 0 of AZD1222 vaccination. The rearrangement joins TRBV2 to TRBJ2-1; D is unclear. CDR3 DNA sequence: TGTGCCAGCAGTGGGGAAAGAGGTGAGCAGTTCTTC. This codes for CASSGERGEQFF.